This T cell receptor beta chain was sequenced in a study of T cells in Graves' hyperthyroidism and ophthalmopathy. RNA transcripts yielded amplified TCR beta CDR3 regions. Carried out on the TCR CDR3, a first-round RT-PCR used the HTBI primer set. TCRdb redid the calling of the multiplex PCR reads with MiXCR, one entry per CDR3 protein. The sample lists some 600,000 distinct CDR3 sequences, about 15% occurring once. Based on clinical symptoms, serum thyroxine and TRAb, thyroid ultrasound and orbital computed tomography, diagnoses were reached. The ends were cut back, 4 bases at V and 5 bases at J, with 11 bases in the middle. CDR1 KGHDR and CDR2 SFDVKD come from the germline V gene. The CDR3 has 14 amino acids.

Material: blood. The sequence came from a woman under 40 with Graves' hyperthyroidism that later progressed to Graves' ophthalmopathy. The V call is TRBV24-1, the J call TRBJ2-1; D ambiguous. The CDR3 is CATSDGSDNNEQFF. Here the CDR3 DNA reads TGTGCCACCAGTGACGGGTCCGACAACAATGAGCAGTTCTTC.